This T cell receptor beta chain was sequenced during a study of human T cells and chemical hapten exposure. Study observations and caveats: Alopecia in all donors means immunity may differ from healthy individuals. Expanded TCRs made up significantly more big CDR3 similarity clusters than controls did. The study found that PT1 expanded TCR counts correlated positively with patch test score.

This clonotype was seen at least ten times. Its antigen is undetermined. The CDR3 covers 13 residues. The germline V gene has CDR1 SGHRS and CDR2 YFSETQ. Between the trimmed V and J ends, which lost 0 bases and 10 bases, there was a span of 8 bases. The time point: patch test 1, 2 weeks after DPC sensitization. As to treatment: therapeutic diphenylcyclopropenone sensitization with weekly scalp DPC. TCRdb re-derived calls from the RACE reads in MiXCR, one entry per CDR3 protein. The profile shows fewer than 400,000 distinct CDR3 sequences, approximately 6.9% of them singletons. This receptor was taken from a woman aged 18-30 years with alopecia areata. Some clones in this sample may be carry-over from other donors' samples. The rearrangement links TRBV5-1 to TRBJ1-6; D call uncertain. Sample: whole blood, taken in connection with sensitization to the hapten diphenylcyclopropenone (DPC). CDR3 nucleotides: TGCGCCAGCAGCTTGGCCTTTAGGTCACCCCTCCACTTT. It is translated as CASSLAFRSPLHF.